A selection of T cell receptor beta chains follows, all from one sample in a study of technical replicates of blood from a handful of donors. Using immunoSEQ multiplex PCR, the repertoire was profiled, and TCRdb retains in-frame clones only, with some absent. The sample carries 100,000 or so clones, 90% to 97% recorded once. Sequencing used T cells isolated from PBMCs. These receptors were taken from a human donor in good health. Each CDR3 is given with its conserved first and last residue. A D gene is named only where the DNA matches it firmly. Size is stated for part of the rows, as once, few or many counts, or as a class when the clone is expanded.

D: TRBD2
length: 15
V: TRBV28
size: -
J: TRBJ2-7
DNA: TGTGCCAGCAGTTTCGCCCGTAGCGGGAGATACGAGCAGTACTTC
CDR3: CASSFARSGRYEQYF

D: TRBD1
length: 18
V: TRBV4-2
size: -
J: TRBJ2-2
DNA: TGTGCCAGCAGCCAAGCTGCCGGGACAGGGGGCAACACCGGGGAGCTGTTTTTT
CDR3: CASSQAAGTGGNTGELFF

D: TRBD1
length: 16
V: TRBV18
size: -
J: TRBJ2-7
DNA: TGTGCCAGCTCAACGACAGGGGGTGCGAGCTCCTACGAGCAGTACTTC
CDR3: CASSTTGGASSYEQYF

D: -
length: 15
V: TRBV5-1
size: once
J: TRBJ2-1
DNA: TGCGCCAGCAGCTTGGAAGTAGGGGTTTACAATGAGCAGTTCTTC
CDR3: CASSLEVGVYNEQFF

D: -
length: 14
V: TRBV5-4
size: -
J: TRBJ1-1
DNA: TGTGCCAGCAGCTTGGCCACAGGGAACACTGAAGCTTTCTTT
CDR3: CASSLATGNTEAFF

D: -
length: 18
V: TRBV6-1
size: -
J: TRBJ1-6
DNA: TGTGCCAGCAGTGAATGGGTCTTTGAGGAGTCCTATAATTCACCCCTCCACTTT
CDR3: CASSEWVFEESYNSPLHF

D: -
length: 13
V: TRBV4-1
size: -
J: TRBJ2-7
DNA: TGCGCCAGCAGCCAAGATCTATTTTACGAGCAGTACTTC
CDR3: CASSQDLFYEQYF

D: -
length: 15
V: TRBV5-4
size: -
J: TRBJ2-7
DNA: TGTGCCAGCAGCTTGGTTGGAGTAACCGCCCACGAGCAGTACTTC
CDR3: CASSLVGVTAHEQYF

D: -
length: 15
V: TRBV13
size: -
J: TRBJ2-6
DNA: TGTGCCAGCAGCCCGCTAACCACCGGGGCCAACGTCCTGACTTTC
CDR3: CASSPLTTGANVLTF

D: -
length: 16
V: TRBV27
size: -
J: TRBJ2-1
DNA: TGTGCCAGCACCTCATATGGGCAGGCCTCCTACAATGAGCAGTTCTTC
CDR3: CASTSYGQASYNEQFF

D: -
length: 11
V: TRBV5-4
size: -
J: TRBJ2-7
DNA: TGTGCCAGCAGCTCCGGCTACGAGCAGTACTTC
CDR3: CASSSGYEQYF